One sample yielded the 27 T cell receptor beta chains listed below, sequenced in a study of blood T cell repertoires in COVID-19. The assay was immunoSEQ multiplex PCR, and TCRdb's table has in-frame clones only and misses some. The profile shows more than 90,000 clones, roughly 84% of them singletons. The sample was peripheral blood. These receptors all come from a man aged 35 to 55 with acute or convalescent COVID-19.

The chain combines TRBV2 with TRBJ1-2; tentative D call: TRBD1 (5 bases). The germline CDR1 and CDR2 sequences are SNHLY and FYNNEI. Deletions cut 9 bases from V and 7 bases from J, with 18 bases between. There are 13 residues in the CDR3. In DNA, the CDR3 is TGTGCCAGTGGGGCCCAGTCTATGATTGGCTACACCTTC. It encodes CASGAQSMIGYTF.

This chain uses TRBV28 with TRBJ1-1; maybe TRBD1 (5 bases). The CDR3 is 16 amino acids. Per the germline V gene, CDR1 is MDHEN and CDR2 is SYDVKM. Trimming pared 2 bases from V and 1 base from J, leaving 14 bases between. DNA of the CDR3: TGTGCCAGCAGTTTAGGACAAGGCAGGGCGAACACTGAAGCTTTCTTT. Its protein is CASSLGQGRANTEAFF.

In its sample, this clone was seen a few times. The V and J genes are TRBV5-6 and TRBJ1-6; 7 bases match TRBD1. The CDR3 is 14 amino acids. J lost 15 bases, V lost 4 bases, and 13 bases had no gene match. CDR1 is SGHDT and CDR2 is YYEEEE in the germline V gene. CDR3 sequence: CASSTYDRVLYLHF. The CDR3 coding sequence is TGTGCCAGCAGCACCTACGACAGGGTACTTTACCTCCACTTT.

This sequence joins TRBV5-1 and TRBJ2-7, with 11 bases aligning to TRBD1. The V segment lost 0 bases and the J segment 3 bases; nucleotides outside the gene matches: 2. The CDR3 is 15 residues long. Germline-derived CDR1 and CDR2 are SGHRS and YFSETQ. The CDR3 region is CASSLAGTGGYEQYF. DNA of the CDR3: TGCGCCAGCAGCTTGGCCGGGACAGGGGGCTACGAGCAGTACTTC.

The J gene is TRBJ2-7, the V gene TRBV28, with TRBD1 matching 7 bases. With 7 bases clipped from V and 6 bases from J, the junction kept 15 bases outside the gene matches. Germline values: CDR1 MDHEN, CDR2 SYDVKM. This CDR3 has 15 residues. The CDR3 sequence is CASIGADRVSSEQYF. In nucleotides, the CDR3 is TGTGCCAGCATTGGGGCCGACAGGGTCTCTAGCGAGCAGTACTTC.

The V gene is TRBV12-3 or TRBV12-4, the J gene TRBJ2-7, with TRBD1 matching over 9 bases. This CDR3 comprises 13 residues. V shed 5 bases, J shed 4 bases, and the junction held 3 bases outside the gene matches. The CDR3 DNA sequence: TGTGCCAGCAGTAAGGGACAGGGTTACGAGCAGTACTTC. Its protein is CASSKGQGYEQYF.

Points on this clone: A read error may account for a junction end that differs from germline. The DNA of the CDR3 is TGTGCCAGCAGCCCCCGAGGGCTCTCCGACGAGCAGTACTTC. This codes for CASSPRGLSDEQYF. The chain couples TRBV7-2 to TRBJ2-7, with D tentatively TRBD2 (5 bases). The CDR3 covers 14 residues. Germline CDR1 reads SGHTA; CDR2 reads FQGNSA. The entire variable domain, with the rest obtained from reference TRBV7-2 and TRBJ2-7, is as follows: GAGVSQSPSNKVTEKGKDVELRCDPISGHTALYWYRQSLGQGLEFLIYFQGNSAPDKSGLPSDRFSAERTGGSVSTLTIQRTQQEDSAVYLCASSPRGLSDEQYFGPGTRLTVT.

This chain joins TRBV6-5 and TRBJ1-1; D unclear. The CDR3 has 13 residues. Germline V gene data show CDR1 as MNHEY and CDR2 as SVGAGI. Trimming took 7 bases from V and 9 from J, leaving 18 bases between them. CDR3 sequence (DNA): TGTGCCAGCACTCACCCCGGGAGCTTAAAAGCTTTCTTT. Protein product: CASTHPGSLKAFF.

V and J are TRBV5-4 and TRBJ1-2; 7 nucleotides align to TRBD1. Germline V lookup: CDR1 SGHNT, CDR2 YYREEE (reference sequence). The J segment lost 2 bases and the V segment lost 6 bases, leaving 10 bases of the junction unmatched. The CDR3 runs 15 residues. Here the CDR3 DNA reads TGTGCCAGCAAGAACGGACAGGCAACGAACTATGGCTACACCTTC. This codes for CASKNGQATNYGYTF.

This CDR3 is CASSQEGARTEAFF. The CDR3 DNA sequence: TGTGCCAGCAGCCAAGAGGGGGCGCGGACTGAAGCTTTCTTT. This chain connects TRBV3-1 (or the pseudogene TRBV3-2) to TRBJ1-1; the D gene is possibly TRBD1 (6 bases). The CDR3 consists of 14 residues. The germline V and J ends were trimmed by 0 bases and 5 bases, with 10 bases remaining between them. Germline values: CDR1 LGHDT, CDR2 YNNKEL (reference sequence).

This rearrangement joins TRBV28 to TRBJ2-2; possible D gene TRBD2, 6 bases. Germline values: CDR1 MDHEN, CDR2 SYDVKM. CDR3 length: 17 amino acids. With 6 bases removed from V and 0 bases from J, the gap between germline ends came to 17 bases. CDR3 nucleotide sequence: TGTGCCAGCAGCACGGGGGTAGCAGGGACGAACACCGGGGAGCTGTTTTTT. Protein: CASSTGVAGTNTGELFF.

This chain links TRBV18 with TRBJ2-2, with D unresolved. Germline assignment: CDR1 KGHSH and CDR2 LQKENI. This CDR3 is built from 15 residues. Trimming took off 3 bases at V and 0 bases at J, with 8 bases between the two ends. The CDR3 DNA is TGTGCCAGCTCACCCCGGTTGCCGAACACCGGGGAGCTGTTTTTT. Translating gives CASSPRLPNTGELFF.

The gene calls are TRBV7-9 and TRBJ2-7, with D possibly matching TRBD2 (6 bases). The germline V gene encodes CDR1 SEHNR and CDR2 FQNEAQ (reference sequence). The length of the CDR3 is 14 residues. Trimming removed 1 base from V and 4 bases from J, with 11 bases in between. The CDR3 loop is CASSLEFGGYEQYF. CDR3 DNA: TGTGCCAGCAGCTTAGAGTTCGGGGGATACGAGCAGTACTTC.

The chain recombines TRBV6-6 with TRBJ1-6; D might be TRBD1 (6 bases). Germline-derived CDR1 and CDR2 are MNHNY and SVGAGI (reference sequence). The CDR3 has 15 residues. V was cut by 6 bases and J by 7 bases, with 16 bases left in between. The CDR3 region is CASSRTRGDNSPLHF. The CDR3, as DNA: TGTGCCAGCAGCCGAACCAGGGGAGACAATTCACCCCTCCACTTT.

In this sample, this clone turned up once. The V and J genes are TRBV27 and TRBJ2-3, with TRBD1 matching over 7 bases. V shed 6 bases and J 2 bases; nucleotides not matched to a gene: 8. The CDR3 length is 15 residues. Per the germline V gene, CDR1 is MNHEY and CDR2 is SMNVEV (reference sequence). DNA of the CDR3: TGTGCCAGCAGGCGACAGGGTGTGATCACAGATACGCAGTATTTT. Translated: CASRRQGVITDTQYF.

This rearrangement joins TRBV2 to TRBJ2-7; 11 nucleotides line up with TRBD2. Germline-derived CDR1 and CDR2 are SNHLY and FYNNEI. The CDR3 runs to 17 residues. V lost 5 bases and J lost 9; bases outside the gene matches: 18. DNA of the CDR3: TGTGCCAGCAGTTTCCGTCTTTCGGCTAGCGGGAGGTTAGGGCAGTACTTC. This gives the protein CASSFRLSASGRLGQYF.

On this clone itself: This CDR3 is also generated by other DNA sequences in the sample. J is TRBJ1-1 and V is TRBV18; 7 positions agree with TRBD1. In germline, CDR1 is KGHSH, CDR2 LQKENI. The CDR3 has 15 residues. Trimming removed 5 bases from V and 0 bases from J; junction bases left unmatched: 6. This CDR3 reads CASSSRTGMNTEAFF. CDR3 coding DNA: TGTGCCAGCTCATCCAGGACAGGCATGAACACTGAAGCTTTCTTT.

This sequence joins TRBV6-5 and TRBJ1-3, with D tentatively TRBD1 (6 bases). Germline CDR1 and CDR2: MNHEY and SVGAGI. The CDR3 length is 15 residues. V was trimmed by 6 bases and J by 0 bases, leaving 12 bases between them. The CDR3 DNA is TGTGCCAGCAGCCTCGGGACAAACTCTGGAAACACCATATATTTT. It yields the protein CASSLGTNSGNTIYF.

The V and J genes are TRBV19 and TRBJ2-5; 10 bases map to TRBD1. The CDR3 runs to 14 residues. V shed 10 bases, J shed 0 bases, and the junction held 5 bases outside the gene matches. The V gene's germline CDR1 is LNHDA and CDR2 SQIVND (reference sequence). Written as DNA, the CDR3 is TGTGCCACCCGGGACAGGGGCCACCAAGAGACCCAGTACTTC. Translation gives CATRDRGHQETQYF.

This rearrangement joins TRBV28 to TRBJ1-2; 8 bases are a match to TRBD1. The V gene's germline CDR1 is MDHEN and CDR2 SYDVKM. The CDR3 is 15 amino acids. V was clipped by 5 bases and J by 4 bases; unmatched bases: 9. The DNA of the CDR3 is TGTGCCAGCAGTCCATCGGGACAGGCTACCTATGGCTACACCTTC. Protein product: CASSPSGQATYGYTF.

The chain has TRBV4-2 and TRBJ2-3, with 10 bases aligning to TRBD2. This CDR3 spans 20 amino acids. J was trimmed by 4 bases and V by 0 bases; bases with no gene match: 16. Looked up from germline, CDR1 is LGHNA and CDR2 is YNFKEQ. DNA of the CDR3: TGTGCCAGCAGCCAAGACCCCATCGTGTTTTCTAGCGGGGGTGCAGATACGCAGTATTTT. Translated, it gives CASSQDPIVFSSGGADTQYF.

This chain joins TRBV7-3 and TRBJ2-1; 10 nucleotides match TRBD2. CDR3 length: 15 amino acids. CDR1 and CDR2 from the germline V gene are SGHTA and FQGTGA. The trim removed 5 bases at V and 4 bases at J, leaving 5 bases unmatched. The DNA for the CDR3 is TGTGCCAGCAGCCCCCTAGCGGGGGAATACAATGAGCAGTTCTTC. Protein sequence: CASSPLAGEYNEQFF.

There are many counts of this clone. The chain uses TRBV5-1 and TRBJ2-2; 11 bases agree with TRBD2. CDR1 is SGHRS, CDR2 YFSETQ, per germline. CDR3 size: 16 residues. V shed 4 bases, J shed 7 bases, and the junction held 9 bases outside the gene matches. Here the CDR3 DNA reads TGCGCCAGCAGCCTGGCACTAGCGGGAGCGGTCGGGGAGCTGTTTTTT. It codes for CASSLALAGAVGELFF.

About this clone: Other nucleotide sequences in the sample specify the same CDR3. The rearrangement uses TRBV4-2 and TRBJ2-5; 12 bases match TRBD2. There are 16 residues in the CDR3. V trimming: 4 bases; J trimming: 2 bases; junction bases outside the gene matches: 5. Germline lookup yields CDR1 LGHNA and CDR2 YNFKEQ. Here the CDR3 DNA reads TGTGCCAGCAGCCGTGGGACTAGCGGGTTTCAAGAGACCCAGTACTTC. Its translation: CASSRGTSGFQETQYF.

The chain is built from TRBV6-5 and TRBJ2-1; D may be TRBD1 (6 bases). Germline lookup yields CDR1 MNHEY and CDR2 SVGAGI. CDR3 length: 16 amino acids. Deletions cut 2 bases from V and 1 base from J, with 12 bases between. CDR3 sequence: CASSYLQQGSYNEQFF. The CDR3 DNA is TGTGCCAGCAGTTACCTCCAACAGGGTTCCTACAATGAGCAGTTCTTC.

This chain joins TRBV2 and TRBJ2-7; 9 bases map to TRBD1. CDR1 is SNHLY, CDR2 FYNNEI, per germline. This CDR3 region has 17 residues. With V trimmed by 5 bases and J by 2 bases, 13 bases remained unmatched. The CDR3 bases are TGTGCCAGCAGTAACTTAAGGGGGACAGGGAGTCCCTACGAGCAGTACTTC. Protein sequence: CASSNLRGTGSPYEQYF.

This clone was detected a few times. The chain uses TRBV28 and TRBJ1-2; 7 positions match TRBD1. Germline V lookup: CDR1 MDHEN, CDR2 SYDVKM. The CDR3 has 12 residues. Germline trimming cut 10 bases from V and 7 bases from J; bases unmatched to any gene: 9. In DNA, the CDR3 is TGTGCCATTGGACAGGCAGGGGGTGGCTACACCTTC. Protein sequence: CAIGQAGGGYTF.